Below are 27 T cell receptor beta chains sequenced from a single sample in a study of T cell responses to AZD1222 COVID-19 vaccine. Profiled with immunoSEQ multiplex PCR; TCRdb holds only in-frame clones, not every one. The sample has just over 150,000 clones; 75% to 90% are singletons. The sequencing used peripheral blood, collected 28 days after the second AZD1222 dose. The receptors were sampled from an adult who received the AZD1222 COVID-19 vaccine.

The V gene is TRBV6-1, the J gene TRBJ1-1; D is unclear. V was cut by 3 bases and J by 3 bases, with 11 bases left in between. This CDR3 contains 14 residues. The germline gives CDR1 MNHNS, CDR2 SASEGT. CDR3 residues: CASSDEYRDTEAFF. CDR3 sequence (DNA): TGTGCCAGCAGTGATGAATACCGGGACACTGAAGCTTTCTTT.

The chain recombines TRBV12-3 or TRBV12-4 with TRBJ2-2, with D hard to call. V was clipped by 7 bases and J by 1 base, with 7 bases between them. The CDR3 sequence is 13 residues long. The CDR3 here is CASTTRNTGELFF. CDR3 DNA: TGTGCCAGCACCACCAGGAACACCGGGGAGCTGTTTTTT.

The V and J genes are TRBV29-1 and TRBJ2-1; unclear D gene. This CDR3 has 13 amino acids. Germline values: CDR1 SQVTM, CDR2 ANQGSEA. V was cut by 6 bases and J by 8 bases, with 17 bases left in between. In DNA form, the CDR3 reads TGCAGCGTCCGCTATGGTATCTCCCATGAGCAGTTCTTC. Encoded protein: CSVRYGISHEQFF.

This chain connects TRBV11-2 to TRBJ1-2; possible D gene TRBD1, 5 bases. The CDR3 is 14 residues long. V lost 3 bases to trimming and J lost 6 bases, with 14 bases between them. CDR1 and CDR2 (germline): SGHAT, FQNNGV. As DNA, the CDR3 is TGTGCCAGCAGCTTGGCAGGCCTGGGGGATGGCTACACCTTC. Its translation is CASSLAGLGDGYTF.

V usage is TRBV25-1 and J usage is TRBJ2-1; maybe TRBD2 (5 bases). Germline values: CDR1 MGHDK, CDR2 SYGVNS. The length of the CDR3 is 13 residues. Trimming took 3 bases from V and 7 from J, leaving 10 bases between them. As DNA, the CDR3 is TGTGCCAGCAGTGATCCGGGGAGAAATGAGCAGTTCTTC. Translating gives CASSDPGRNEQFF.

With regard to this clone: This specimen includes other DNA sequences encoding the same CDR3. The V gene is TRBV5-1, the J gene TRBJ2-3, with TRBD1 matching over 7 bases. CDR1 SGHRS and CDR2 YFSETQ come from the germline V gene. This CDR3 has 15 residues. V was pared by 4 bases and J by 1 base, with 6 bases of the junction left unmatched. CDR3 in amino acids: CASSPRTGGTDTQYF. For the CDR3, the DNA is TGCGCCAGCAGCCCACGAACAGGGGGCACAGATACGCAGTATTTT.

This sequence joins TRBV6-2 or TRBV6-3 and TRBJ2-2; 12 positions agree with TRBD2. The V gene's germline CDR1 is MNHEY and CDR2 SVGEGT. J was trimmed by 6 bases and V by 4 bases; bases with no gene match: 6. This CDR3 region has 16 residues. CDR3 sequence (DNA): TGTGCCAGCAGTTCACAGACTAGCGGGAGTGCCGGGGAGCTGTTTTTT. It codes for CASSSQTSGSAGELFF.

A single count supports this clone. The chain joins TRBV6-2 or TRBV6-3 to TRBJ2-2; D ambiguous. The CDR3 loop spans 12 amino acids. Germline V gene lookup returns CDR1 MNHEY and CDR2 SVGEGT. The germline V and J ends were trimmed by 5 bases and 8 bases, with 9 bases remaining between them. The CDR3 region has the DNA TGTGCCAGCAGTGACAAGATTGGGGAGCTGTTTTTT. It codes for CASSDKIGELFF.

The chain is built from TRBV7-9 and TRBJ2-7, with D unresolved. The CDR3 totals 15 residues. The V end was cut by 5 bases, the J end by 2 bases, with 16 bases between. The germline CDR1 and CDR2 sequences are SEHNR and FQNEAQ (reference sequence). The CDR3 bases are TGTGCCAGCAGCCTACCCCAAGCAGGTACCTACGAGCAGTACTTC. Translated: CASSLPQAGTYEQYF.

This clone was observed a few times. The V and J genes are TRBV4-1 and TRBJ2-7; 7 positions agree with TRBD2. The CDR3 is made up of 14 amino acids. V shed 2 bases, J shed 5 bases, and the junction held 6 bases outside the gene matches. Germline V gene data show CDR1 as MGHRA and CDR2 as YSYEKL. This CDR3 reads CASSQPGTTHEQYF. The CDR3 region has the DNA TGCGCCAGCAGCCAACCCGGGACTACCCACGAGCAGTACTTC.

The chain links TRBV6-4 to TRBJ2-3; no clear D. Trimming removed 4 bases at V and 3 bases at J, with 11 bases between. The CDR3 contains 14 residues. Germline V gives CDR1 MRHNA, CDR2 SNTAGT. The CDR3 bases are TGTGCCAGCAGTGCTAGAGCTGAGACAGATACGCAGTATTTT. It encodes CASSARAETDTQYF.

The CDR3 coding sequence is TGTGCCAGCAGCCGGACAGGGAATAATTCACCCCTCCACTTT. Protein: CASSRTGNNSPLHF. This chain joins TRBV3-1 (or the pseudogene TRBV3-2) and TRBJ1-6; 8 bases are shared with TRBD1. The germline CDR1 and CDR2 sequences are LGHDT and YNNKEL (reference sequence). The CDR3 runs to 14 residues. Trimming removed 4 bases from V and 5 bases from J; junction bases left unmatched: 1.

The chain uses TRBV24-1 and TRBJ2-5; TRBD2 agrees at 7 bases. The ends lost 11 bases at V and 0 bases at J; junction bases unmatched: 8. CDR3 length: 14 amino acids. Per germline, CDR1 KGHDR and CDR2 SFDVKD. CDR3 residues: CAISKGGNQETQYF. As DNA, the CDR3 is TGTGCCATCTCCAAGGGAGGGAACCAAGAGACCCAGTACTTC.

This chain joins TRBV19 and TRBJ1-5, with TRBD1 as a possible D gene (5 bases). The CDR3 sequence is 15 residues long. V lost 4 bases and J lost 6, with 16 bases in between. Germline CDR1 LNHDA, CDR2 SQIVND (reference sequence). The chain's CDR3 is CASSTGTSGGQPQHF. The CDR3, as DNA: TGTGCCAGTAGTACCGGGACCTCGGGTGGTCAGCCCCAGCATTTT. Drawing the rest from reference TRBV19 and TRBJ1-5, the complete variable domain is DGGITQSPKYLFRKEGQNVTLSCEQNLNHDAMYWYRQDPGQGLRLIYYSQIVNDFQKGDIAEGYSVSREKKESFPLTVTSAQKNPTAFYLCASSTGTSGGQPQHFGDGTRLSIL.

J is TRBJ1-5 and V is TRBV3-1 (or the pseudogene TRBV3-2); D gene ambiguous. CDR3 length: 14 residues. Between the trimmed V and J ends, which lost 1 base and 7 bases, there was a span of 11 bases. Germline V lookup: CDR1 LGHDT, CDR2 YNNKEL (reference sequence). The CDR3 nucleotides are TGTGCCAGCAGCCAAGGTACGGGTCCGCAGCCCCAGCATTTT. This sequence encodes CASSQGTGPQPQHF.

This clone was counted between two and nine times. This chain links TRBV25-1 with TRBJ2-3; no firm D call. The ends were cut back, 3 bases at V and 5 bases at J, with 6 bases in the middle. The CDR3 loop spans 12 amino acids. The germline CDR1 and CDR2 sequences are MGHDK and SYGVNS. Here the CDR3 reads CASSEVKDTQYF. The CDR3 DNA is TGTGCCAGCAGTGAGGTGAAAGATACGCAGTATTTT.

The CDR3 DNA reads TGTGCCAGCAGTCGCGGACAGGGAGAGACTGAAGCTTTCTTT. It specifies CASSRGQGETEAFF. The chain uses TRBV7-9 and TRBJ1-1; the match to TRBD1 covers 8 bases. The J segment lost 5 bases and the V segment lost 6 bases, leaving 8 bases of the junction unmatched. The germline gives CDR1 SEHNR, CDR2 FQNEAQ (reference sequence). There are 14 residues in the CDR3. The full variable domain, rest sourced from reference TRBV7-9 and TRBJ1-1, is DTGVSQNPRHKITKRGQNVTFRCDPISEHNRLYWYRQTLGQGPEFLTYFQNEAQLEKSRLLSDRFSAERPKGSFSTLEIQRTEQGDSAMYLCASSRGQGETEAFFGQGTRLTVV.

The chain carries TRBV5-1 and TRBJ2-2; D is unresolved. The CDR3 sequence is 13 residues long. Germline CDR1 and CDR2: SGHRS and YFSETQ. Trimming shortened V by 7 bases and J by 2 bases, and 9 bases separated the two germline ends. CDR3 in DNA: TGCGCCAGCCGAACAGAAAACACCGGGGAGCTGTTTTTT. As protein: CASRTENTGELFF.

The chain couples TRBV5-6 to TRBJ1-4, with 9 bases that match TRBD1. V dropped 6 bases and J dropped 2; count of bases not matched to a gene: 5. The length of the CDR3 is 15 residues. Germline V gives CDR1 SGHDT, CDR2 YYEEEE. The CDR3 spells CASTDRGTTNEKLFF. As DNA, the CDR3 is TGTGCCAGCACGGACAGGGGAACGACTAATGAAAAACTGTTTTTT.

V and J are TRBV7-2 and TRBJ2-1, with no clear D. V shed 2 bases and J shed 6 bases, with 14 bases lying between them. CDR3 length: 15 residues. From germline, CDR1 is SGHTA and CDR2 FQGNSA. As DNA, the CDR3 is TGTGCCAGCAGCTTATATACTGGTTCGGGCAATGAGCAGTTCTTC. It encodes CASSLYTGSGNEQFF. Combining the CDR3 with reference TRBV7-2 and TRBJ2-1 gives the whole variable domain GAGVSQSPSNKVTEKGKDVELRCDPISGHTALYWYRQSLGQGLEFLIYFQGNSAPDKSGLPSDRFSAERTGGSVSTLTIQRTQQEDSAVYLCASSLYTGSGNEQFFGPGTRLTVL.

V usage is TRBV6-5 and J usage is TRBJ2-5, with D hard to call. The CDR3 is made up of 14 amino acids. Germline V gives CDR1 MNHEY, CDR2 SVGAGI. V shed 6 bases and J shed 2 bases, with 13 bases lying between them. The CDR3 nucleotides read TGTGCCAGCAGCCCCTGGGTCAATCAAGAGACCCAGTACTTC. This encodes CASSPWVNQETQYF.

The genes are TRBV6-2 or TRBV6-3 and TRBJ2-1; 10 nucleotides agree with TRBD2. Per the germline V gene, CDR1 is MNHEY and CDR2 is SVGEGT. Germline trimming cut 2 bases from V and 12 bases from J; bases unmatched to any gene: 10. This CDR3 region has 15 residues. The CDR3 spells CASSYPPWASGRQFF. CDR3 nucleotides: TGTGCCAGCAGTTACCCCCCGTGGGCTAGCGGGAGGCAGTTCTTC.

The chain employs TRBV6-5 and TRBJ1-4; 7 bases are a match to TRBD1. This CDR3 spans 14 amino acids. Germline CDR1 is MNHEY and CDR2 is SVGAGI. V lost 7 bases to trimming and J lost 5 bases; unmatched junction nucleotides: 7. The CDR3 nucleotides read TGTGCCAGCATCTCGACAGGGAGGAATGAAAAACTGTTTTTT. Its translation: CASISTGRNEKLFF.

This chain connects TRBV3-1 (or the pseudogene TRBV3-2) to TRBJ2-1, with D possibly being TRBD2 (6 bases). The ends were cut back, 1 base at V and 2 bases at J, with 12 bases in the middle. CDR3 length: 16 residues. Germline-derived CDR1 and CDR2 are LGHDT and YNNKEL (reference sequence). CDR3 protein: CASSQVPSATYNEQFF. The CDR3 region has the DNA TGTGCCAGCAGCCAAGTACCTAGCGCTACCTACAATGAGCAGTTCTTC.

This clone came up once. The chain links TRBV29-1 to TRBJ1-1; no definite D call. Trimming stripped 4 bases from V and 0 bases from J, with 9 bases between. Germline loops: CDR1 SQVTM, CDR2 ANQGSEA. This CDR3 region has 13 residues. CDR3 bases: TGCAGCGTTGGGGTAGGCATGAACACTGAAGCTTTCTTT. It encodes CSVGVGMNTEAFF.

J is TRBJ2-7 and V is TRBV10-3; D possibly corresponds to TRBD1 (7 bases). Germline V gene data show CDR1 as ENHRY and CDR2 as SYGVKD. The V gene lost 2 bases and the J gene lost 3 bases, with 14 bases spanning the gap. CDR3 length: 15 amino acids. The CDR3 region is CAISEAAGGFYEQYF. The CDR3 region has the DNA TGTGCCATCAGTGAGGCGGCAGGGGGGTTCTACGAGCAGTACTTC.

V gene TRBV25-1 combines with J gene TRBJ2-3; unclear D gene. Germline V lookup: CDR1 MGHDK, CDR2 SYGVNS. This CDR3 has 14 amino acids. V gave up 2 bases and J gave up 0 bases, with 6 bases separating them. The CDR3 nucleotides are TGTGCCAGCAGTGAACTGGACAGCACAGATACGCAGTATTTT. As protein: CASSELDSTDTQYF. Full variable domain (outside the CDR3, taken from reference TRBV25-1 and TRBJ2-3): EADIYQTPRYLVIGTGKKITLECSQTMGHDKMYWYQQDPGMELHLIHYSYGVNSTEKGDLSSESTVSRIRTEHFPLTLESARPSHTSQYLCASSELDSTDTQYFGPGTRLTVL.